The 8 T cell receptor beta chains listed next were all sequenced from one sample in a study of shared clonotypes between healthy human individuals. Sequencing was performed with immunoSEQ multiplex PCR; in TCRdb, only in-frame clones are kept and a portion is missing. Of over a million clones listed, about 70% were seen once; the top ten hold over 1.3%. Sample: memory CD4+ T cells sorted from blood. As to subset: CD45RA-negative fraction. The receptors shown here come from a man aged 18 to 35 in good health.

The CDR3 sequence: CASSPTSGGPYNEQFF. The CDR3 DNA reads TGTGCCAGCAGCCCAACGAGCGGGGGGCCATACAATGAGCAGTTCTTC. The chain recombines TRBV5-4 with TRBJ2-1, with 9 positions matching TRBD2. Looked up from germline, CDR1 is SGHNT and CDR2 is YYREEE (reference sequence). With V trimmed by 4 bases and J by 4 bases, 9 bases remained unmatched. This CDR3 is 16 amino acids long. Full variable domain (remainder filled in from reference TRBV5-4 and TRBJ2-1): ETGVTQSPTHLIKTRGQQVTLRCSSQSGHNTVSWYQQALGQGPQFIFQYYREEENGRGNFPPRFSGLQFPNYSSELNVNALELDDSALYLCASSPTSGGPYNEQFFGPGTRLTVL.

A note on this clone: One base away lies a much larger clone, so this may be a sequencing read error. This sequence joins TRBV11-2 and TRBJ2-7; D not certain. Trimming removed 1 base at V and 1 base at J, with 5 bases between. CDR1 SGHAT and CDR2 FQNNGV come from the germline V gene. This CDR3 has 13 residues. Written as DNA, the CDR3 is TGTGCCAGCAGCTTAGGAAAGTCCTACGAGCAGTACTTC. It yields the protein CASSLGKSYEQYF. Looking up the rest from reference TRBV11-2 and TRBJ2-7 gives the full variable domain: EAGVAQSPRYKIIEKRQSVAFWCNPISGHATLYWYQQILGQGPKLLIQFQNNGVVDDSQLPKDRFSAERLKGVDSTLKIQPAKLEDSAVYLCASSLGKSYEQYFGPGTRLTVT.

The rearrangement uses TRBV7-2 and TRBJ1-1; perhaps TRBD1 as D (6 bases). Trimming cost V 5 bases and J 3 bases, with 19 bases left between them. The CDR3 runs to 16 residues. Germline V gene data show CDR1 as SGHTA and CDR2 as FQGNSA. CDR3 DNA sequence: TGTGCCAGCAGCCCATTGAGTTTAAGGGGGGACACTGAAGCTTTCTTT. Protein: CASSPLSLRGDTEAFF.

This clone came up a few times. Other DNA sequences in this sample translate to the same CDR3. The chain joins TRBV6-6 to TRBJ2-7; 11 positions agree with TRBD1. The V gene's germline CDR1 is MNHNY and CDR2 SVGAGI (reference sequence). This CDR3 comprises 15 residues. V shed 0 bases and J 2 bases; nucleotides not matched to a gene: 0. The CDR3 nucleotides read TGTGCCAGCAGTTACTCGGGACAGGGGGCCTACGAGCAGTACTTC. Translated: CASSYSGQGAYEQYF.

The rearrangement links TRBV9 to TRBJ2-2, with 11 bases fitting TRBD2. The J segment lost 7 bases and the V segment lost 4 bases, leaving 9 bases of the junction unmatched. Per the germline V gene, CDR1 is SGDLS and CDR2 is YYNGEE. This CDR3 is 16 amino acids long. CDR3 DNA: TGTGCCAGCAGCCTTACTAGCGGGGGTCTGGGCGGGGAGCTGTTTTTT. It yields the protein CASSLTSGGLGGELFF.

The chain uses TRBV7-2 and TRBJ2-7; D perhaps matches TRBD1 (5 bases). Germline V gene lookup returns CDR1 SGHTA and CDR2 FQGNSA. The CDR3 is 13 residues long. Deletions cut 2 bases from V and 6 bases from J, with 11 bases between. The CDR3, as DNA: TGTGCCAGCAGCTTACCAGGGATTCGCGAGCAGTACTTC. This translates into CASSLPGIREQYF.

The chain combines TRBV6-4 with TRBJ2-5, with D uncertain. V lost 10 bases, J lost 5 bases, and 8 bases lay in between. Germline V gene sequence: CDR1 MRHNA, CDR2 SNTAGT. The CDR3 is 10 residues long. CDR3 residues: CAIRKETQYF. The CDR3 DNA sequence: TGTGCCATCAGGAAGGAGACCCAGTACTTC.

The chain recombines TRBV10-3 with TRBJ2-6, with unresolved D. From germline, CDR1 is ENHRY and CDR2 SYGVKD. The CDR3 totals 17 residues. V gave up 0 bases and J gave up 0 bases, with 9 bases separating them. The CDR3 bases are TGTGCCATCAGTGAGTCCAAACAAACCTCTGGGGCCAACGTCCTGACTTTC. It encodes CAISESKQTSGANVLTF.